The sequence of this TCR beta chain was determined in a study of T-cell memory formation after mild COVID-19. CDR3 length: 16 residues. Germline-derived CDR1 and CDR2 are SQVTM and ANQGSEA. V lost 4 bases and J lost 1, with 20 bases in between. Turning to this clonotype: The antigen is not known.

cDNA libraries for TCR alpha and TCR beta, carrying sample barcodes and UMIs, came from 5'RACE with constant-segment primers. TCRdb fed the 5' RACE reads into MiXCR, producing one record per CDR3 protein. The sample lists approximately 200,000 distinct CDR3 sequences, around 16% occurring once. Study-wide points: The pre-infection memory compartment contained some responding clones, suggesting cross-reactive memory joined.

The sequence was collected from an adult woman who had mild COVID-19 (a few samples of this study predate the infection). Cell type and time point are not known. The sample was PBMCs or a T cell subset sorted from them (not recorded which). V usage is TRBV29-1 and J usage is TRBJ2-7; D is ambiguous. CDR3 nucleotide sequence: TGCAGCGTTGTCCAAGAAAGGTCCTACGTTTCCTACGAGCAGTACTTC. This encodes CSVVQERSYVSYEQYF.